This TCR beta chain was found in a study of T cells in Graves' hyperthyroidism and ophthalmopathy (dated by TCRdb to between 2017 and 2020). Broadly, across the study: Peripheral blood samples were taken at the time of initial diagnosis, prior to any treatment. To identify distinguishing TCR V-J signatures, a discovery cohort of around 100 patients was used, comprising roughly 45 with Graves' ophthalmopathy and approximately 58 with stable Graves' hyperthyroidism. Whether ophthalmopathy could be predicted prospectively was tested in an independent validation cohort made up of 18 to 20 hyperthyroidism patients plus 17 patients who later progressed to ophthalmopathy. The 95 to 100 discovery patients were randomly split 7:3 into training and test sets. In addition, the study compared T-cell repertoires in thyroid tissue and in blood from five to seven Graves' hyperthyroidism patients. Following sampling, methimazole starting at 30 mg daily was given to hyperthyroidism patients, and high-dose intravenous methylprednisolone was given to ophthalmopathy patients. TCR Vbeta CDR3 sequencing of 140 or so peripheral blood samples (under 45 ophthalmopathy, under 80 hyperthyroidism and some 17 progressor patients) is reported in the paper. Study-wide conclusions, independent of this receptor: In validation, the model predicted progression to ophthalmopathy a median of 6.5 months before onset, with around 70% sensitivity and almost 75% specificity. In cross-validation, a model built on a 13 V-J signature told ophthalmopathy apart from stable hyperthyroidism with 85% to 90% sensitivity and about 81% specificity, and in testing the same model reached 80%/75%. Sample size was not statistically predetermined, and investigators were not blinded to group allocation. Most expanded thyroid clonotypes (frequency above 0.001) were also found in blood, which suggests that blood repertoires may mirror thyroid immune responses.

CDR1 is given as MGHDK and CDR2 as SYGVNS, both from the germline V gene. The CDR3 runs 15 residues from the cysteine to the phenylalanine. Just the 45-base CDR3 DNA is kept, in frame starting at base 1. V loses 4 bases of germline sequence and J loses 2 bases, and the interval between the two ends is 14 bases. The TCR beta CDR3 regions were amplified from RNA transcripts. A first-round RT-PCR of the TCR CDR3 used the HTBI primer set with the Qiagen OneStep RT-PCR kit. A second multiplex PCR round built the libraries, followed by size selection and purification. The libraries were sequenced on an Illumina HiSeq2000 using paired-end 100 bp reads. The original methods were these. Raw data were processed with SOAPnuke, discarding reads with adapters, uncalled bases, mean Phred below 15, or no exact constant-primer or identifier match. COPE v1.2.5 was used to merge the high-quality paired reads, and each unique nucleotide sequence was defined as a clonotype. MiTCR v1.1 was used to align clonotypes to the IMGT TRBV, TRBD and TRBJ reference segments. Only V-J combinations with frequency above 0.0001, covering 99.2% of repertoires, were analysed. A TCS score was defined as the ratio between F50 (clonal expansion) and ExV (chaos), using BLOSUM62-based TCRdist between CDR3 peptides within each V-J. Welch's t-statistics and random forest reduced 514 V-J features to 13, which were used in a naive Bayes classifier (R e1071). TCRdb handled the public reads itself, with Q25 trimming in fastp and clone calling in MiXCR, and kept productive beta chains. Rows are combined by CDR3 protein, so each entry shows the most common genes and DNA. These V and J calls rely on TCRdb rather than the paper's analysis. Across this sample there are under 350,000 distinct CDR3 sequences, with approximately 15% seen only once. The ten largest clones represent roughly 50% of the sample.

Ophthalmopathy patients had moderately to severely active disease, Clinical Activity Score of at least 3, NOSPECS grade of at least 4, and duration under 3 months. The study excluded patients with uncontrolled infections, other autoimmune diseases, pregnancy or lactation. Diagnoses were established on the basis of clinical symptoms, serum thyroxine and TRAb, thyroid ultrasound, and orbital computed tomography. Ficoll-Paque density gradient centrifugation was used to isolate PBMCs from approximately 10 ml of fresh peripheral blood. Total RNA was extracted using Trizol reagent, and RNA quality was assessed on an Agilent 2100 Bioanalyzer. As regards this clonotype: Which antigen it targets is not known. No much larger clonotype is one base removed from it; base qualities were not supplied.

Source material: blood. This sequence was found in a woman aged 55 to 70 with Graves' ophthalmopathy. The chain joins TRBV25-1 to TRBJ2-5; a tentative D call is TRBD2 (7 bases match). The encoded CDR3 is CASSVYGGTQETQYF. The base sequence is TGTGCCAGCAGTGTTTACGGGGGGACACAAGAGACCCAGTACTTC. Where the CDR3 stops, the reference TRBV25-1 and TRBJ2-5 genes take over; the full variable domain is EADIYQTPRYLVIGTGKKITLECSQTMGHDKMYWYQQDPGMELHLIHYSYGVNSTEKGDLSSESTVSRIRTEHFPLTLESARPSHTSQYLCASSVYGGTQETQYFGPGTRLLVL.